One TCR beta chain is described in this entry. Its antigen remains unidentified. Measured with immunoSEQ multiplex PCR; TCRdb has only the in-frame clones, and not every one. This table holds 850,000 to 1,200,000 clones, under 80% found once. Every contributor of samples was a Caucasian grown-up residing in Nashville, Tennessee. The entry originates in a study of shared clonotypes between healthy human individuals. Notes on the study in general: Against clonotypes common to all four donors, non-shared ones had lower generation probabilities.

The germline V gene encodes CDR1 MNHEY and CDR2 SMNVEV (reference sequence). With V trimmed by 6 bases and J by 5 bases, 4 bases remained unmatched. This CDR3 has 13 amino acids. The clonotype originates from a man aged 18 to 30 in good health. The chain couples TRBV27 to TRBJ2-5; 9 bases fit TRBD1. The specimen was memory CD4+ T cells sorted from blood. Subset meaning: CD45RA-negative fraction. The CDR3 DNA reads as TGTGCCAGCAGACCAGGACAGGGGGAGACCCAGTACTTC. Translating it yields CASRPGQGETQYF.